The rows below give T cell receptor beta chains drawn from one sample of a study of a mutant IDH1 vaccine in newly diagnosed glioma. The method was immunoSEQ multiplex PCR; TCRdb's version includes in-frame clones alone and lacks a portion of them. The repertoire holds some 120,000 clones, with over 75% as singletons. Their antigen targets remain unknown. The sequencing here drew on PBMCs, taken from a glioma patient whose treatment included an IDH1 peptide vaccine. The receptors were sampled from a man aged 35 to 55 with glioma. Both conserved end residues are part of each CDR3. D genes are given only for firm matches. The listing skips clone size in some rows; elsewhere it reads once, few, many or a size class.

J gene: TRBJ2-3
D gene: .
V gene: TRBV10-3
clone size: .
CDR3 protein: CAISAGRGITDTQYF

J gene: TRBJ1-1
D gene: .
V gene: TRBV19
clone size: .
CDR3 protein: CASSVDWENTEAFF

J gene: TRBJ2-7
D gene: .
V gene: TRBV2
clone size: many
CDR3 protein: CASSGGWAYEQYF

J gene: TRBJ2-1
D gene: .
V gene: TRBV18
clone size: .
CDR3 protein: CASSPIPPEQFF

J gene: TRBJ1-1
D gene: .
V gene: TRBV19
clone size: .
CDR3 protein: CASRIGGTVSNTEAFF

J gene: TRBJ1-2
D gene: TRBD1
V gene: TRBV15
clone size: many
CDR3 protein: CATSRDSLDRARGYTF

J gene: TRBJ1-1
D gene: .
V gene: TRBV7-2
clone size: .
CDR3 protein: CASSLVPGNTEAFF

J gene: TRBJ1-2
D gene: .
V gene: TRBV5-1
clone size: .
CDR3 protein: CASSIDGPYGYTF

J gene: TRBJ1-6
D gene: .
V gene: TRBV30
clone size: .
CDR3 protein: CASHRAFRSSYNSPLHF

J gene: TRBJ1-2
D gene: .
V gene: TRBV4-3
clone size: .
CDR3 protein: CASSQDPARGGYTF

J gene: TRBJ2-5
D gene: .
V gene: TRBV5-1
clone size: .
CDR3 protein: CASRQGREETQYF

J gene: TRBJ1-4
D gene: .
V gene: TRBV2
clone size: .
CDR3 protein: CASSEWSLQLMKRLFF

J gene: TRBJ2-7
D gene: .
V gene: TRBV6-1
clone size: .
CDR3 protein: CASSFSYEQYF

J gene: TRBJ2-3
D gene: .
V gene: TRBV5-4
clone size: .
CDR3 protein: CASSSGLSLSTDTQYF

J gene: TRBJ2-2
D gene: .
V gene: TRBV19
clone size: .
CDR3 protein: CASSRNRVPNTGELFF